Listed here are 9 T cell receptor beta chains from one sample, sequenced in a study of CD8 T cells in ankylosing spondylitis. Whole-study findings and limits: Made up of eight highly homologous variants, a TCR beta motif appeared characteristic of ankylosing spondylitis blood.

TCRdb analysed the 5' RACE reads with MiXCR anew, one entry per CDR3 protein. In the table there are about 220,000 distinct CDR3 sequences, around 18% of which are singletons. These TCRs' antigens remain unknown. Sequenced material: blood, either unsorted or a sorted T cell fraction (not recorded which). These TCRs come from a male donor with ankylosing spondylitis.

This clonotype turned up a few times. CDR3 protein: CASSSLGELAGELFF. In DNA, the CDR3 is TGTGCCAGCAGTTCGTTGGGGGAGTTAGCCGGGGAGCTGTTTTTT. The chain couples TRBV25-1 to TRBJ2-2, with D perhaps matching TRBD1 or TRBD2 (5 bases each). V lost 5 bases and J 6 bases, leaving 16 bases between the germline ends. CDR1 and CDR2 (germline): MGHDK, SYGVNS. The CDR3 is 15 amino acids.

This clonotype was counted a few times. The chain is built from TRBV14 and TRBJ2-3; 7 bases are a match to TRBD2. With V trimmed by 2 bases and J by 4 bases, 9 bases remained unmatched. In germline, CDR1 is SGHDN, CDR2 FVKESK. The CDR3 is 16 residues long. CDR3 nucleotides: TGTGCCAGCAGCCAAATCTTTCCGGGGAGGGCAGATACGCAGTATTTT. This gives the protein CASSQIFPGRADTQYF.

The chain joins TRBV28 to TRBJ2-2, with 11 bases identical to TRBD2. With V trimmed by 6 bases and J by 2 bases, 2 bases remained unmatched. From germline, CDR1 is MDHEN and CDR2 SYDVKM. This CDR3 has 15 residues. CDR3 region: CASRTSGSNTGELFF. The DNA of the CDR3 is TGTGCCAGCAGAACTAGCGGGAGCAACACCGGGGAGCTGTTTTTT.

Here the CDR3 reads CASSSPGDNQPQHF. The CDR3 DNA sequence: TGTGCCAGCAGCTCCCCAGGGGACAATCAGCCCCAGCATTTT. The J gene is TRBJ1-5, the V gene TRBV7-9; TRBD1 is a possible D gene (6 bases). The length of the CDR3 is 14 residues. Germline assignment: CDR1 SEHNR and CDR2 FQNEAQ (reference sequence). The germline V and J ends were trimmed by 4 bases and 3 bases, with 10 bases remaining between them.

This clonotype was picked up many times. The CDR3 spells CASGDRVYEQYF. DNA for the CDR3: TGTGCCAGCGGGGACAGGGTCTACGAGCAGTACTTC. V gene TRBV16 combines with J gene TRBJ2-7; 9 bases fit TRBD1. Germline V gene sequence: CDR1 KGHSY, CDR2 FQNENV. With V trimmed by 8 bases and J by 3 bases, 2 bases remained unmatched. This CDR3 comprises 12 residues.

This clonotype was recorded many times. The genes are TRBV4-2 and TRBJ1-2; 10 bases map to TRBD1. From germline, CDR1 is LGHNA and CDR2 YNFKEQ. The V and J ends lost 4 bases and 8 bases, in that order; junction bases with no gene match: 4. The CDR3 extends over 13 amino acids. The CDR3 bases are TGTGCCAGCAGCCGGGGGACAGGGGACGGCTACACCTTC. Its translation: CASSRGTGDGYTF.

This clonotype appeared once. The rearrangement joins TRBV6-5 to TRBJ2-3; D remains ambiguous. Germline CDR1 MNHEY, CDR2 SVGAGI. The V and J ends lost 3 bases and 2 bases respectively, with 9 bases between them. CDR3 size: 14 residues. CDR3 DNA: TGTGCCAGCAGTTATGGAGTCTACACAGATACGCAGTATTTT. This codes for CASSYGVYTDTQYF.

The rearrangement links TRBV27 to TRBJ2-1; a weak D match, TRBD1 (5 bases). V was clipped by 5 bases and J by 6 bases, with 17 bases between them. Per the germline V gene, CDR1 is MNHEY and CDR2 is SMNVEV (reference sequence). This CDR3 contains 15 residues. CDR3 nucleotide sequence: TGTGCCAGCAGTCTGACAGACCCTCCTGGCAATGAGCAGTTCTTC. This gives the protein CASSLTDPPGNEQFF.

This clonotype turned up a few times. The V call is TRBV2, the J call TRBJ2-2, with 7 bases fitting TRBD2. Germline V gene data show CDR1 as SNHLY and CDR2 as FYNNEI. This CDR3 is built from 16 residues. The J segment lost 6 bases and the V segment lost 1 base, leaving 8 bases of the junction unmatched. The DNA of the CDR3 is TGTGCCAGCAGTGAAGAGGGAGGGCCTGACTCCGGGGAGCTGTTTTTT. It encodes CASSEEGGPDSGELFF.